Listed below are T cell receptor beta chains from one sample, sequenced in a study of shared clonotypes between healthy human individuals. Profiling relied on immunoSEQ multiplex PCR, and the TCRdb table lists in-frame clones only, not all of them. Seen here are some 500,000 clones, over 60% observed once, and the top ten hold more than 10%. Sequencing was carried out using PBMCs. These receptors all stem from a middle-aged woman in good health. Some clones in this sample may be carry-over from other donors' samples. The CDR3 runs from the conserved cysteine through the conserved F or W. The D gene is left open where the match is weak. Some rows mark clone size as missing; the rest say once, few, many or name a class of expanded clone.

len	j_gene	abundance	v_gene	d_gene	CDR3aa	CDR3nt
14	TRBJ2-7	.	TRBV6-5	.	CASRYPGPPYEQYF	TGTGCCAGCAGATATCCGGGACCGCCTTACGAGCAGTACTTC
15	TRBJ2-3	.	TRBV14	TRBD1	CASSQQLGGPDTQYF	TGTGCCAGCAGCCAACAACTAGGGGGCCCAGATACGCAGTATTTT
16	TRBJ1-5	.	TRBV7-2	TRBD1	CASSSGQGLSNQPQHF	TGTGCCAGCAGCTCCGGACAGGGCCTTAGCAATCAGCCCCAGCATTTT
14	TRBJ2-1	many	TRBV5-4	TRBD1	CASSLGGAYNEQFF	TGTGCCAGCAGCTTAGGGGGCGCGTACAATGAGCAGTTCTTC
14	TRBJ2-7	.	TRBV7-9	TRBD2	CASSFSGMAYEQYF	TGTGCCAGCAGCTTTAGCGGGATGGCCTACGAGCAGTACTTC
14	TRBJ1-1	few	TRBV6-6	.	CASRRGGRNTEAFF	TGTGCCAGCAGGCGGGGGGGGCGGAACACTGAAGCTTTCTTT
13	TRBJ2-5	.	TRBV29-1	.	CSVERRGQETQYF	TGCAGCGTTGAACGCAGGGGCCAGGAGACCCAGTACTTC
11	TRBJ2-5	.	TRBV20-1	.	CSAMTWETQYF	TGCAGTGCTATGACATGGGAGACCCAGTACTTC
13	TRBJ1-1	.	TRBV19	TRBD1	CASSRTGNTEAFF	TGTGCCAGTAGTAGGACAGGGAACACTGAAGCTTTCTTT
15	TRBJ1-6	few	TRBV30	.	CAWSEPQGSYSPLHF	TGTGCCTGGAGTGAACCGCAGGGGTCCTATTCACCCCTCCACTTT
13	TRBJ2-7	.	TRBV7-3	TRBD1	CASSPGQVGEQYF	TGTGCCAGCAGCCCTGGACAGGTCGGCGAGCAGTACTTC
16	TRBJ2-2	few	TRBV19	.	CASSIVRPGVTGELFF	TGTGCCAGTAGTATCGTAAGGCCAGGGGTCACCGGGGAGCTGTTTTTT
13	TRBJ2-5	.	TRBV11-3	TRBD1	CASSRQGWETQYF	TGTGCCAGCAGCCGACAGGGATGGGAGACCCAGTACTTC
18	TRBJ2-3	.	TRBV7-3	TRBD2	CASSTGTSGSGGADTQYF	TGTGCCAGCAGCACCGGGACTAGCGGGAGCGGGGGGGCAGATACGCAGTATTTT
16	TRBJ1-1	.	TRBV4-1	.	CASSQGEKGDPREAFF	TGCGCCAGCAGCCAGGGGGAGAAAGGGGACCCCCGTGAAGCTTTCTTT
15	TRBJ1-3	many	TRBV7-2	.	CASSFSPNSGNTIYF	TGTGCCAGCAGCTTTTCTCCTAACTCTGGAAACACCATATATTTT